This T cell receptor beta chain came from a study of blood T cell repertoires in COVID-19. Overall study context: Acute and convalescent COVID-19 specimens originated in the United States, Italy and Spain. Nucleic acid was either cDNA or gDNA, and it came from T cells, B-cell-depleted T cells, or PBMCs.

V lost 4 bases, J lost 0 bases, and 5 bases stayed unmatched. This CDR3 is 15 amino acids long. Germline V lookup: CDR1 SGHAT, CDR2 FQNNGV. Authors' analysis steps: Counts of nucleated cells, estimated from reference gene primer amplification, were obtained. The data were produced by immunoSEQ multiplex PCR, yet TCRdb's version contains in-frame clones alone and is incomplete. V, J and clone size are those of that table, while D and trimming were read from the DNA. The table has around 98,000 clones, less than 85% seen once. This clone was recorded once. The clonotype comes from a man in his 70s with active or convalescent COVID-19. J is TRBJ1-1 and V is TRBV11-2, with TRBD1 matching 7 bases. Sequencing used peripheral blood. Here the CDR3 DNA reads TGTGCCAGCAGCTCCCAGGGGACAGTGAACACTGAAGCTTTCTTT. Its protein product is CASSSQGTVNTEAFF.